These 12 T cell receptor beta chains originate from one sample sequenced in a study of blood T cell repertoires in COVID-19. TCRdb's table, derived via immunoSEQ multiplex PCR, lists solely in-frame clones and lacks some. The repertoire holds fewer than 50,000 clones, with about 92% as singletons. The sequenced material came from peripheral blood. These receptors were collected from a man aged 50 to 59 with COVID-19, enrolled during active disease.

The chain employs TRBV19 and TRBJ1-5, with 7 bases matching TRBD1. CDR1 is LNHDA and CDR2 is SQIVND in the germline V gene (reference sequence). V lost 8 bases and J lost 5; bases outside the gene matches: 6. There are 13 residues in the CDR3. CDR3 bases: TGTGCCAGTGCAGGGGGACGGGATCAGCCCCAGCATTTT. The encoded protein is CASAGGRDQPQHF.

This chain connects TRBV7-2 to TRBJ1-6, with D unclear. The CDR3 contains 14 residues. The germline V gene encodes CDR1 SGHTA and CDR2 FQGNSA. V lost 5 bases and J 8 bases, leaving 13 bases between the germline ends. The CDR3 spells CASSILPEDSPLHF. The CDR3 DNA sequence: TGTGCCAGCAGCATCCTCCCCGAGGATTCACCCCTCCACTTT.

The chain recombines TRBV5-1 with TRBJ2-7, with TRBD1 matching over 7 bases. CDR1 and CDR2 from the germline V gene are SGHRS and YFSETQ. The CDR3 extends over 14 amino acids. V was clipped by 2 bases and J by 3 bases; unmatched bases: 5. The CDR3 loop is CASSLRQGSYEQYF. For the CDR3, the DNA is TGCGCCAGCAGCTTACGACAGGGTAGCTACGAGCAGTACTTC. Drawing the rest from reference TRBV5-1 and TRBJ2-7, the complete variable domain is KAGVTQTPRYLIKTRGQQVTLSCSPISGHRSVSWYQQTPGQGLQFLFEYFSETQRNKGNFPGRFSGRQFSNSRSEMNVSTLELGDSALYLCASSLRQGSYEQYFGPGTRLTVT.

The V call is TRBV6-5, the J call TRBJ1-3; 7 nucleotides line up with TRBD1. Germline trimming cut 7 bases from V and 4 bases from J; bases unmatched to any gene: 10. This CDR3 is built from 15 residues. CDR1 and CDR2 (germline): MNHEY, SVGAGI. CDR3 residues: CASTADRELGNTIYF. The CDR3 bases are TGTGCCAGCACCGCCGACAGGGAACTAGGAAACACCATATATTTT.

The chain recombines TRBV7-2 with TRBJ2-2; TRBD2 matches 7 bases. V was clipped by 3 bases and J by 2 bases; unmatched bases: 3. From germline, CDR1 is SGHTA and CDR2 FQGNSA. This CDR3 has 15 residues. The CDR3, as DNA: TGTGCCAGCAGCTTTGGCGGGAGAAACACCGGGGAGCTGTTTTTT. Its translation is CASSFGGRNTGELFF.

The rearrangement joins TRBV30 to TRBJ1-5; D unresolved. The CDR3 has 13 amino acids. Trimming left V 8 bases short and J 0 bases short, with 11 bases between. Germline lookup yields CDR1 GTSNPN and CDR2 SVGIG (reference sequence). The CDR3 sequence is CAAQRDSNQPQHF. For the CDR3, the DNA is TGTGCCGCCCAGAGGGATAGCAATCAGCCCCAGCATTTT. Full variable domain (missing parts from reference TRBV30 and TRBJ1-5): SQTIHQWPATLVQPVGSPLSLECTVEGTSNPNLYWYRQAAGRGLQLLFYSVGIGQISSEVPQNLSASRPQDRQFILSSKKLLLSDSGFYLCAAQRDSNQPQHFGDGTRLSIL.

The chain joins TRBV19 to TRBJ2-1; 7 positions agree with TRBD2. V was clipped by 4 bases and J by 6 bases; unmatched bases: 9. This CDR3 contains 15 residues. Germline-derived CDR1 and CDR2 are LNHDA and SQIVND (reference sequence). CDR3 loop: CASSTIYGGFNEQFF. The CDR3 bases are TGTGCCAGTAGTACAATATACGGGGGGTTCAATGAGCAGTTCTTC.

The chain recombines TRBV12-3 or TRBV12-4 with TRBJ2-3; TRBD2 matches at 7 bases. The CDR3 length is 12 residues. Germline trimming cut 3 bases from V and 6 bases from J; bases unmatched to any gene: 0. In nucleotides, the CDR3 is TGTGCCAGCAGTTTCGGGGGGGATACGCAGTATTTT. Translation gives CASSFGGDTQYF.

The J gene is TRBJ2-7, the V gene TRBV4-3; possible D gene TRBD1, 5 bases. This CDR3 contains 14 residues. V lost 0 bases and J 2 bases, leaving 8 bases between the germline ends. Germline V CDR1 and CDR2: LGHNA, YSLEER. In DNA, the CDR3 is TGCGCCAGCAGCCAAGATACAGGAACCTACGAGCAGTACTTC. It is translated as CASSQDTGTYEQYF.

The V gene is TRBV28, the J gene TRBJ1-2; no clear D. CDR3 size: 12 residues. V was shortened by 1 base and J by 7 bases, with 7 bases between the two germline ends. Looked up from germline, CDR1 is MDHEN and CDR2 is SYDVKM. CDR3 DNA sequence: TGTGCCAGCAGTTTATCCCCAGGTGGCTACACCTTC. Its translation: CASSLSPGGYTF.

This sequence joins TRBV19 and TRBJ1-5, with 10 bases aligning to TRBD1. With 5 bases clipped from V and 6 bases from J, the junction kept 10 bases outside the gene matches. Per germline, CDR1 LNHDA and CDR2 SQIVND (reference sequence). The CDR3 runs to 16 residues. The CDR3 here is CASSPWDRGISQPQHF. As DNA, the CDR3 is TGTGCCAGTAGTCCCTGGGACAGGGGCATCAGTCAGCCCCAGCATTTT.

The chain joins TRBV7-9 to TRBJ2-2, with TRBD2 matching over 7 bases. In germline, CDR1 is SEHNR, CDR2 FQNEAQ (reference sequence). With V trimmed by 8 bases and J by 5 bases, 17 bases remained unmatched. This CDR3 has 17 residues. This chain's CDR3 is CASAEGMGLTMTGELFF. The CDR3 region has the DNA TGTGCCAGCGCCGAGGGAATGGGACTAACTATGACCGGGGAGCTGTTTTTT.